The 28 T cell receptor beta chains below come from one sample, sequenced in a study of beta chain features in type 1 diabetes. Antigens of these TCRs are unknown. Expressed TCRB transcripts were sequenced because the isolated RNA had all been reverse transcribed beforehand. Clones were read by immunoSEQ multiplex PCR, and TCRdb kept only the in-frame ones, dropping some. The sample consists of roughly 730,000 clones, under 15% of them appearing once. Study-wide results and limits: In all four CD4+ subsets, TCRB CDR3 length was significantly, moderately reduced in type 1 diabetes.

The sample comprised naive CD4+ T cells from blood. Receptors were obtained from a man between 18 and 29 years old with type 1 diabetes.

The chain joins TRBV10-3 to TRBJ1-5; 8 nucleotides line up with TRBD1. This CDR3 region has 15 residues. Germline-derived CDR1 and CDR2 are ENHRY and SYGVKD. Trimming removed 10 bases from V and 4 bases from J; junction bases left unmatched: 12. CDR3 region: CATNIQGVGNQPQHF. In nucleotides, the CDR3 is TGTGCCACCAATATACAGGGGGTTGGTAATCAGCCCCAGCATTTT.

This clone was detected only a few times. V gene TRBV27 combines with J gene TRBJ1-1; 7 bases line up with TRBD1. CDR3 size: 15 residues. The V gene's germline CDR1 is MNHEY and CDR2 SMNVEV (reference sequence). J lost 0 bases, V lost 7 bases, and 8 bases had no gene match. The CDR3 region is CASIQGGPMNTEAFF. CDR3 DNA: TGTGCCAGCATCCAGGGGGGACCGATGAACACTGAAGCTTTCTTT.

This clone has just a few counts. This sequence joins TRBV29-1 and TRBJ2-7; 7 bases match TRBD1. This CDR3 contains 11 residues. Germline assignment: CDR1 SQVTM and CDR2 ANQGSEA. Losses at the gene ends were 7 bases for V and 5 bases for J; bases not matched to a gene: 5. For the CDR3, the DNA is TGCAGCGGTTCTCAGGGGGACGAGCAGTACTTC. It encodes CSGSQGDEQYF.

The chain carries TRBV9 and TRBJ2-3; D might be TRBD2 (5 bases). The germline V gene encodes CDR1 SGDLS and CDR2 YYNGEE. Trimming took 3 bases from V and 1 from J, leaving 12 bases between them. The CDR3 contains 15 residues. DNA of the CDR3: TGTGCCAGCAGCGGGGAGTCCTTTCGCACAGATACGCAGTATTTT. Translating gives CASSGESFRTDTQYF.

The J gene is TRBJ2-7, the V gene TRBV6-5; D ambiguous. The CDR3 is 10 residues long. Germline V gives CDR1 MNHEY, CDR2 SVGAGI. V lost 6 bases, J lost 5 bases, and 5 bases lay in between. The DNA of the CDR3 is TGTGCCAGCAGAAGACACGAGCAGTACTTC. It yields the protein CASRRHEQYF.

This clone occurred a few times. In nucleotides, the CDR3 is TGCAGCGGGCGGGACGCGGGAATGAACACTGAAGCTTTCTTT. Its protein product is CSGRDAGMNTEAFF. The chain carries TRBV29-1 and TRBJ1-1; D is perhaps TRBD1 (5 bases). Trimming shortened V by 7 bases and J by 0 bases, and 15 bases separated the two germline ends. Germline V gene sequence: CDR1 SQVTM, CDR2 ANQGSEA. This CDR3 region has 14 residues.

This clone was observed a handful of times. The V call is TRBV5-4, the J call TRBJ2-1; tentatively, D is TRBD1 (6 bases). This CDR3 comprises 13 residues. The V and J ends lost 5 bases and 4 bases respectively, with 10 bases between them. Germline values: CDR1 SGHNT, CDR2 YYREEE (reference sequence). The CDR3: CASSSDRYNEQFF. The CDR3 region has the DNA TGTGCCAGCAGTTCAGACAGGTACAATGAGCAGTTCTTC.

The V gene is TRBV28, the J gene TRBJ2-7; D ambiguous. V was pared by 4 bases and J by 5 bases, with 9 bases between. The germline V gene has CDR1 MDHEN and CDR2 SYDVKM. CDR3 length: 12 amino acids. CDR3 in DNA: TGTGCCAGCAGTTCGCCTCACGACGAGCAGTACTTC. Amino acids: CASSSPHDEQYF.

The chain carries TRBV4-1 and TRBJ2-2; 7 bases fit TRBD2. The V gene end was trimmed by 7 bases and the J gene end by 4 bases; junction bases not matched to a gene: 9. The CDR3 runs to 15 residues. From germline, CDR1 is MGHRA and CDR2 YSYEKL. The CDR3 sequence is CASTPGDYTTGELFF. The CDR3 DNA sequence: TGCGCCAGCACCCCGGGGGACTATACCACCGGGGAGCTGTTTTTT.

The gene calls are TRBV9 and TRBJ2-5, with D possibly called TRBD1 or TRBD2 (5 bases each). The CDR3 has 15 residues. Trimming took 4 bases from V and 5 from J, leaving 18 bases between them. Germline V CDR1 and CDR2: SGDLS, YYNGEE. This chain's CDR3 is CASSPRGGPYETQYF. CDR3 coding DNA: TGTGCCAGCAGCCCTCGTGGGGGACCCTACGAGACCCAGTACTTC.

The table lists this clone with a few counts. DNA for the CDR3: TGTGCCAGCAGCGAACAGGGGTCCTATGGCTACACCTTC. Translation: CASSEQGSYGYTF. The V gene is TRBV6-5, the J gene TRBJ1-2; 7 bases are a match to TRBD1. Trimming took 6 bases from V and 4 from J; bases not matched to a gene: 5. CDR3 size: 13 residues. Germline assignment: CDR1 MNHEY and CDR2 SVGAGI.

CDR3 DNA sequence: TGTGCCAGCAGCAGGGGAGGGACAGGGGTCCACAATGAGCAGTTCTTC. It translates to CASSRGGTGVHNEQFF. J is TRBJ2-1 and V is TRBV5-4, with 10 nucleotides matching TRBD1. Losses at the gene ends were 4 bases for V and 5 bases for J; bases not matched to a gene: 9. The V gene's germline CDR1 is SGHNT and CDR2 YYREEE (reference sequence). This CDR3 has 16 residues.

The table lists this clone with a few counts. This sample includes further DNA sequences coding for the same CDR3. The J gene is TRBJ2-2, the V gene TRBV4-1; 9 bases fit TRBD1. The ends lost 3 bases at V and 2 bases at J; junction bases unmatched: 4. The CDR3 sequence is 16 residues long. CDR1 is MGHRA and CDR2 is YSYEKL in the germline V gene. The CDR3 loop reads CASSHPGQGNTGELFF. CDR3 coding DNA: TGCGCCAGCAGCCATCCGGGACAGGGCAACACCGGGGAGCTGTTTTTT.

About this clone: Other nucleotide sequences in the sample specify the same CDR3. The chain is built from TRBV5-4 and TRBJ2-3; D may be TRBD1 (6 bases). CDR3 length equals 13 residues. Trimming removed 4 bases from V and 3 bases from J, with 9 bases in between. The germline gives CDR1 SGHNT, CDR2 YYREEE (reference sequence). CDR3 in DNA: TGTGCCAGCAGCCGCCAGGGGACAGATACGCAGTATTTT. It translates to CASSRQGTDTQYF.

The V and J genes are TRBV14 and TRBJ2-3, with D tentatively TRBD2 (6 bases). This CDR3 contains 14 residues. Germline V lookup: CDR1 SGHDN, CDR2 FVKESK. Trimming removed 2 bases at V and 1 base at J, with 7 bases between. The CDR3: CASSQLAGTDTQYF. CDR3 in DNA: TGTGCCAGCAGCCAATTAGCGGGCACAGATACGCAGTATTTT.

The V call is TRBV30, the J call TRBJ1-3; TRBD1 matches 8 bases. Germline assignment: CDR1 GTSNPN and CDR2 SVGIG (reference sequence). This CDR3 spans 16 amino acids. V shed 2 bases, J shed 0 bases, and the junction held 6 bases outside the gene matches. This chain's CDR3 is CAWSIPTGGSGNTIYF. CDR3 nucleotides: TGTGCCTGGAGTATCCCTACAGGGGGCTCTGGAAACACCATATATTTT.

For the CDR3, the DNA is TGTGCCAGCAGCCCGACAGGGATCTATGGCTACACCTTC. Translation: CASSPTGIYGYTF. V is TRBV5-6 and J is TRBJ1-2; TRBD1 matches at 7 bases. There are 13 residues in the CDR3. J lost 4 bases, V lost 4 bases, and 4 bases had no gene match. Per germline, CDR1 SGHDT and CDR2 YYEEEE. Supplemented by reference TRBV5-6 and TRBJ1-2, the full variable domain reads DAGVTQSPTHLIKTRGQQVTLRCSPKSGHDTVSWYQQALGQGPQFIFQYYEEEERQRGNFPDRFSGHQFPNYSSELNVNALLLGDSALYLCASSPTGIYGYTFGSGTRLTVV.

This chain links TRBV9 with TRBJ2-3, with 9 bases identical to TRBD1. Germline CDR1 SGDLS, CDR2 YYNGEE. Trimming at V came to 3 bases and at J to 6 bases, leaving 8 bases not matched to a gene. This CDR3 contains 15 residues. The chain's CDR3 is CASSAYTGGEDTQYF. Here the CDR3 DNA reads TGTGCCAGCAGCGCTTATACAGGGGGCGAGGATACGCAGTATTTT.

This clone has more than one count but fewer than ten. This sequence joins TRBV30 and TRBJ1-2; no clear D. The CDR3 covers 13 residues. The V gene's germline CDR1 is GTSNPN and CDR2 SVGIG (reference sequence). With 0 bases removed from V and 1 base from J, the gap between germline ends came to 6 bases. CDR3 residues: CAWSVPDNYGYTF. In nucleotides, the CDR3 is TGTGCCTGGAGTGTACCAGATAACTATGGCTACACCTTC.

This chain joins TRBV11-2 and TRBJ2-3; D not resolved. Trimming stripped 2 bases from V and 0 bases from J, with 6 bases between. The CDR3 loop spans 14 amino acids. The germline V gene has CDR1 SGHAT and CDR2 FQNNGV. The chain's CDR3 is CASSLRRSTDTQYF. Written as DNA, the CDR3 is TGTGCCAGCAGCTTACGGCGAAGCACAGATACGCAGTATTTT.

The table lists this clone with a few counts. This chain joins TRBV28 and TRBJ1-3, with D unresolved. Germline loops: CDR1 MDHEN, CDR2 SYDVKM. Trimming took 10 bases from V and 4 from J, leaving 5 bases between them. This CDR3 contains 10 residues. CDR3 in amino acids: CATQGNTIYF. The CDR3 DNA follows: TGTGCCACACAAGGAAACACCATATATTTT.

There are a few counts of this clone. This rearrangement joins TRBV29-1 to TRBJ1-1; D gene ambiguous. V was pared by 2 bases and J by 0 bases, with 10 bases between. CDR1 and CDR2 from the germline V gene are SQVTM and ANQGSEA. CDR3 size: 14 residues. CDR3 nucleotides: TGCAGCGTTGAACCAGGCTTCATGAACACTGAAGCTTTCTTT. Its protein product is CSVEPGFMNTEAFF.

This clone has just a few counts. The rearrangement joins TRBV7-9 to TRBJ1-3, with D unclear. Per germline, CDR1 SEHNR and CDR2 FQNEAQ (reference sequence). V was trimmed by 3 bases and J by 0 bases, leaving 12 bases between them. This CDR3 comprises 16 residues. The CDR3, as DNA: TGTGCCAGCAGCTTGGGAACAGCGACCTCTGGAAACACCATATATTTT. Protein product: CASSLGTATSGNTIYF. The full variable domain, with the rest looked up from reference TRBV7-9 and TRBJ1-3, is DTGVSQNPRHKITKRGQNVTFRCDPISEHNRLYWYRQTLGQGPEFLTYFQNEAQLEKSRLLSDRFSAERPKGSFSTLEIQRTEQGDSAMYLCASSLGTATSGNTIYFGEGSWLTVV.

About this clone itself: Other DNA sequences in the same sample also yield this CDR3. The chain uses TRBV30 and TRBJ1-1; 9 bases map to TRBD1. V shed 5 bases and J 1 base; nucleotides not matched to a gene: 2. In germline, CDR1 is GTSNPN, CDR2 SVGIG (reference sequence). The CDR3 contains 13 residues. The CDR3 DNA reads as TGTGCCTGGCGGGGACAGGGGAACACTGAAGCTTTCTTT. This codes for CAWRGQGNTEAFF.

The table lists this clone with a few counts. The CDR3 DNA follows: TGTGCCATCAGTGACCGGCGACAGCGAGGGTTCGAGCAGTACTTC. The encoded protein is CAISDRRQRGFEQYF. The chain recombines TRBV10-3 with TRBJ2-7, with D perhaps given as TRBD1 or TRBD2 (5 bases each). Germline CDR1 and CDR2: ENHRY and SYGVKD. The CDR3 has 15 amino acids. V was trimmed by 3 bases and J by 6 bases, leaving 18 bases between them.

This chain joins TRBV6-5 and TRBJ2-2, with D unresolved. The CDR3 is 13 amino acids. The V gene lost 2 bases and the J gene lost 6 bases, with 7 bases spanning the gap. The germline CDR1 and CDR2 sequences are MNHEY and SVGAGI. CDR3 nucleotides: TGTGCCAGCAGTTACCGGCCCGCCGGGGAGCTGTTTTTT. It specifies CASSYRPAGELFF.

There are a few counts of this clone. The CDR3 region has the DNA TGTGCCAGCAGCTGGACAGTTAGTAATTCACCCCTCCACTTT. This sequence encodes CASSWTVSNSPLHF. The V and J genes are TRBV27 and TRBJ1-6; possibly TRBD1 for D (6 bases). Germline V gene data show CDR1 as MNHEY and CDR2 as SMNVEV (reference sequence). Trimming took off 6 bases at V and 6 bases at J, with 12 bases between the two ends. The CDR3 loop spans 14 amino acids.

This chain joins TRBV29-1 and TRBJ2-5; TRBD2 matches at 9 bases. The J call is in doubt because the DNA end fits TRBJ2-7 better. The CDR3 runs 14 residues. Germline assignment: CDR1 SQVTM and CDR2 ANQGSEA. This CDR3 is CSVGVLAGPYEQYF. The CDR3 DNA reads as TGCAGCGTGGGGGTCCTAGCGGGACCCTACGAGCAGTACTTC.